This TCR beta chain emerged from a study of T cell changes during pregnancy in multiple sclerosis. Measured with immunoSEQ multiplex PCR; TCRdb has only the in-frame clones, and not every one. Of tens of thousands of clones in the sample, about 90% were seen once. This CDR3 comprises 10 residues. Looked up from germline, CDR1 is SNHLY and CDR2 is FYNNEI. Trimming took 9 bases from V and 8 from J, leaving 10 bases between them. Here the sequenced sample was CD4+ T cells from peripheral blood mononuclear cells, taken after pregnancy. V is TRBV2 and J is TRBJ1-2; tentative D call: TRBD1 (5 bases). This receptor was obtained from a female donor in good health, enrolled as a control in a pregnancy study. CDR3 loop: CARRGSGYTF. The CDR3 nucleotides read TGTGCCAGACGGGGGAGCGGCTACACCTTC.